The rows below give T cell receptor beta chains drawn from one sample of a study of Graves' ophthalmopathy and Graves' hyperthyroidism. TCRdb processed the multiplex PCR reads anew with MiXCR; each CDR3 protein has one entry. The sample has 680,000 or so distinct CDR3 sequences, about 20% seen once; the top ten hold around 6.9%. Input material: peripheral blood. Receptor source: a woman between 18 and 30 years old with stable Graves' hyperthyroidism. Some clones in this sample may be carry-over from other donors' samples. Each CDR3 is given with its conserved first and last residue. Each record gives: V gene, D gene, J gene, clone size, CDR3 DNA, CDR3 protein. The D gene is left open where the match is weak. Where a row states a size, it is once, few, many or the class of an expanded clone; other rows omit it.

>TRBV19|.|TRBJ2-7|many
TGTGCCAGTAGTTTCTCAGCGGAGGCCTACGAGCAGTACTTC
CASSFSAEAYEQYF
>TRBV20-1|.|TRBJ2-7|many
TGCAGTGCTACAAAAACGGCGCGGCTCGAGCAGTACTTC
CSATKTARLEQYF
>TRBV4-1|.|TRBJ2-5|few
TGCGCCAGCAGCCCTAGTGGGGTCTGGCGGGTAGGGCAAGAGACCCAGTACTTC
CASSPSGVWRVGQETQYF
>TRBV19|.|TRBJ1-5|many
TGTGCCAGTAGTATCGCAGCCCTTAAGCCCCAGCATTTT
CASSIAALKPQHF
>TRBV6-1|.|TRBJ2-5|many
TGTGCCAGCAGTAGGGGAGTCGAAGAGACCCAGTACTTC
CASSRGVEETQYF
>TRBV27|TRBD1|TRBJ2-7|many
TGTGCCAGCAGTTTCAGACAGGGGGCAATTGACGAGCAGTACTTC
CASSFRQGAIDEQYF
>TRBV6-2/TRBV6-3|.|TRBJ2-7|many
TGTGCCAGCAGTTTGCTACAGGAGGAGCAGTACTTC
CASSLLQEEQYF
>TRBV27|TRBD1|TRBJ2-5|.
TGTGCCAGCAGCCCCGTGAGGGGGCTTTGGTTAGAGACCCAGTACTTC
CASSPVRGLWLETQYF
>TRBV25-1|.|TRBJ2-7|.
TGTGCCAGCAGTGAATCGGCCTCAGACAGTTACGAGCAGTACTTC
CASSESASDSYEQYF
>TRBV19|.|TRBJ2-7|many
TGTGCCAGTAGTGGAAGTGTAGCCTCCTACGAGCAGTACTTC
CASSGSVASYEQYF
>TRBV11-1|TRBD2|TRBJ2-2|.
TGTGCCAGCAGCCAGATAGCAACGGGAGGCACCGGGGAGCTGTTTTTT
CASSQIATGGTGELFF
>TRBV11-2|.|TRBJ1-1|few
TGTGCCAGCACCTCCCTGAAGGAGACTGAAGCTTTCTTT
CASTSLKETEAFF
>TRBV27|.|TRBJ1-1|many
TGTGCCAGCAGTTTAGTACAGGGCACTGAAGCTTTCTTT
CASSLVQGTEAFF
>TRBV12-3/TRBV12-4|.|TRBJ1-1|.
TGTGCCAGCACCCCCGAGTCCCACAGCAACACTGAAGCTTTCTTT
CASTPESHSNTEAFF
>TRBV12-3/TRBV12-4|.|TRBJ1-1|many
TGTACCAGCAGTCTCAGGGGAACTGAAGCTTTCTTT
CTSSLRGTEAFF
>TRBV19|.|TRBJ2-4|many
TGTGCCATCCAAGACAGAAGCCGTAACATTCAGTACTTC
CAIQDRSRNIQYF
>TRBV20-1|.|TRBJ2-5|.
TGCAGTGCTAGACCTGCTTCCCGGGGAGAGACCCAGTACTTC
CSARPASRGETQYF
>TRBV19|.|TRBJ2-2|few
TGTGCCAGTAGTATGGGGCCCACCGGGGAGCTGTTTTTT
CASSMGPTGELFF
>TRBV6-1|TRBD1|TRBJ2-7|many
TGTGCCAGCAGTCTCGCCGGGACAGCGGATCCCTACGAGCAGTACTTC
CASSLAGTADPYEQYF
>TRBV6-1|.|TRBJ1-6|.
TGTGCCAGCTCCCTAAACGCCCCAAATTCACCCCTCCACTTT
CASSLNAPNSPLHF
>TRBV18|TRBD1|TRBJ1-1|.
TGTGCCAGCTCGCACGACAGGGCACAGAACACTGAAGCTTTCTTT
CASSHDRAQNTEAFF
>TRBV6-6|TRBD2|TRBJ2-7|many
TGTGCCAGCAGTCCCCGGGGACTAGCGGGAGGTCGTCGCCAATCCCCCTACGAGCAGTACTTC
CASSPRGLAGGRRQSPYEQYF
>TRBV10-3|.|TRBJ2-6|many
TGTGCCATCAGTGAGTCGAAACAGCGCCCCTTCTCTGGGGCCAACGTCCTGACTTTC
CAISESKQRPFSGANVLTF
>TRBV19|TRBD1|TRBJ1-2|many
TGTGCCACCGAACAGGGGCCGAACTATGGCTACACCTTC
CATEQGPNYGYTF
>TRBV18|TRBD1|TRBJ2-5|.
TGTGCCAGCTCACCCGGGACAGGGAGGCGTGAGACCCAGTACTTC
CASSPGTGRRETQYF
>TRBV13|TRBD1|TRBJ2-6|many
TGTGCCAGCAGCTCCACCGGGACAGGGAATTTCGGTGGGGCCAACGTCCTGACTTTC
CASSSTGTGNFGGANVLTF
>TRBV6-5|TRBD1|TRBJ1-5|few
TGTGCCAGCAGTTACTCGCAGGGGGCGGGTCAGCCCCAGCATTTT
CASSYSQGAGQPQHF
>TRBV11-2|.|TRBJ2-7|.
TGTGCCAGCAGCTTAGAATTAAGAGCAGGGTACGAGCAGTACTTC
CASSLELRAGYEQYF
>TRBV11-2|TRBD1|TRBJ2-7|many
TGTGCCAGCAGCTTACGACGAGGAAGGGGGCAATCCTACGAGCAGTACTTC
CASSLRRGRGQSYEQYF
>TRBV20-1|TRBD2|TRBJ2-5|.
TGCAGTGCTACTAGCGGGGGGGCTGAGACCCAGTACTTC
CSATSGGAETQYF
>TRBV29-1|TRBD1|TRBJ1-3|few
TGCAGCGTTGATGACAGGGCCCAAGACACCATATATTTT
CSVDDRAQDTIYF
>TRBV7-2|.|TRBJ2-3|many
TGTGCCAGCAGCTGGGGGAATACGCAGTATTTT
CASSWGNTQYF
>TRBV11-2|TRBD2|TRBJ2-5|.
TGTGCCAGCAGCTTAAGACTAGCGGCCCAAACCCAAGAGACCCAGTACTTC
CASSLRLAAQTQETQYF
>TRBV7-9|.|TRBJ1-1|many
TGTGCCAGCAGTCCAGTGGTAACTGAAGCTTTCTTT
CASSPVVTEAFF
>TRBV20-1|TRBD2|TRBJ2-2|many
TGCAGTGCTAGGGCTAGCGGGAGGTTGTCCGGGGAGCTGTTTTTT
CSARASGRLSGELFF
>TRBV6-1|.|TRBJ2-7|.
TGTGCCAGCAGTGCCCCGTTCGGGAGACCCTACGAGCAGTACTTC
CASSAPFGRPYEQYF
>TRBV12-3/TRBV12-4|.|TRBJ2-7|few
TGTGCCAGCAGTTTAACAGGGTTCGGGGAGCAGTACTTC
CASSLTGFGEQYF
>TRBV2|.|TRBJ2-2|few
TGTGCCAGCAGTGAAGCGTCGAGGAGCACCGGGGAGCTGTTTTTT
CASSEASRSTGELFF
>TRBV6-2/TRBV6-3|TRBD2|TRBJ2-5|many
TGTGCCAGCAGAGGGACTAGCGGGAGTGGAGAGACCCAGTACTTC
CASRGTSGSGETQYF
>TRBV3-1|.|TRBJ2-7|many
TGTGCCAGCAGCCCCACCGTGACAGCGTACGAGCAGTACTTC
CASSPTVTAYEQYF
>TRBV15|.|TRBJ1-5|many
TGTGCCACCAGCAGAGTGGATCGTGGCTATCAGCCCCAGCATTTT
CATSRVDRGYQPQHF
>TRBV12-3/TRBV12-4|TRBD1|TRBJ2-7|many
TGTGCCAGCAGTCCCCTCGGGACAGGGCACGAGCAGTACTTC
CASSPLGTGHEQYF
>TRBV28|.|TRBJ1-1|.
TGTGCCAGCCCTTTCTGGGCAGGGGAGGGGCGCACTGAAGCTTTCTTT
CASPFWAGEGRTEAFF
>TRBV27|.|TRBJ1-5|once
TGTGCCAGCAGTTCCGGAGCCTTGGCCCAGCATTTT
CASSSGALAQHF
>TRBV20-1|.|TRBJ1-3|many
TGCAGTGCCTTGTTGGGAAACACCATATATTTT
CSALLGNTIYF
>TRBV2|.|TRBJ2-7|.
TGTGCCAGCAGTGACAGGTTTTTCTACGAGCAGTACTTC
CASSDRFFYEQYF
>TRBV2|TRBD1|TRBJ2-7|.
TGTGCCAGCAGGAAACAGGGGCCGGGAAGGGAGCAGTACTTC
CASRKQGPGREQYF
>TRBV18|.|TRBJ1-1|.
TGTGCCAGCTCAAATAAGGTCTGGGAGACTGAAGCTTTCTTT
CASSNKVWETEAFF
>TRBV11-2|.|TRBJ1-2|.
TGTGCCAGCAGCTTTTACAGGGCTAACTATGGCTACACCTTC
CASSFYRANYGYTF
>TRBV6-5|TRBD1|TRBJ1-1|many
TGTGCCAGCAGTTACCGGACAGGGTACGCTGAAGCTTTCTTT
CASSYRTGYAEAFF
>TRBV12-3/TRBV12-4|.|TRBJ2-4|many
TGTGCCAGCAGTTTAGATGATGGGCAGAAAAACATTAAGTACTTC
CASSLDDGQKNIKYF
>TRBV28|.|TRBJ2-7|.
TGTGCCAGCAGTTTGACACCCTCCCACGAGCAGTACTTC
CASSLTPSHEQYF
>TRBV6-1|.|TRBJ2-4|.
TGTGCCAGAAGCCGGGACAAGGGGCGAAACATTAAGTACTTC
CARSRDKGRNIKYF
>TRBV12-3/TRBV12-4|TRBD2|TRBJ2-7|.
TGTGCCAGCAGTTTAGGGGGGGGGACTAGCGTCTCCTACGAGCAGTACTTC
CASSLGGGTSVSYEQYF
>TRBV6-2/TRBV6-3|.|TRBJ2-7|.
TGTGCCAGCAGGGAAGTGCGGGCGGTCTACGAGCAGTACTTC
CASREVRAVYEQYF
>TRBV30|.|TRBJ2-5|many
TGTGCCTGGAGTTGGGCCGCCATGGGAGAAACCCAGTACTTC
CAWSWAAMGETQYF
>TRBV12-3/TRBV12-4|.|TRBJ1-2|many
TGTGCCAGCAGGCCTACAGACGGCTATGGCTACACCTTC
CASRPTDGYGYTF